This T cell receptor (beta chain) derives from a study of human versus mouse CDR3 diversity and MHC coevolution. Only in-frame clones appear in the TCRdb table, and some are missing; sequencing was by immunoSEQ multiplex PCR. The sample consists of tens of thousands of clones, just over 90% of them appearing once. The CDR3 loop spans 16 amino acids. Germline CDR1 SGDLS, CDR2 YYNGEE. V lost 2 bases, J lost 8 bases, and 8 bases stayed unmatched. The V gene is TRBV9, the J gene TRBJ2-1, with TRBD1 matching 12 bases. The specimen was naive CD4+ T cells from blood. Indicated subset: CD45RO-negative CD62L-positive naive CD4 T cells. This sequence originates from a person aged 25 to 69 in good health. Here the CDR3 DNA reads TGTGCCAGCAGCGTCGCTGGGACAGGGGGCTTGGATGAGCAGTTCTTC. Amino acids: CASSVAGTGGLDEQFF.